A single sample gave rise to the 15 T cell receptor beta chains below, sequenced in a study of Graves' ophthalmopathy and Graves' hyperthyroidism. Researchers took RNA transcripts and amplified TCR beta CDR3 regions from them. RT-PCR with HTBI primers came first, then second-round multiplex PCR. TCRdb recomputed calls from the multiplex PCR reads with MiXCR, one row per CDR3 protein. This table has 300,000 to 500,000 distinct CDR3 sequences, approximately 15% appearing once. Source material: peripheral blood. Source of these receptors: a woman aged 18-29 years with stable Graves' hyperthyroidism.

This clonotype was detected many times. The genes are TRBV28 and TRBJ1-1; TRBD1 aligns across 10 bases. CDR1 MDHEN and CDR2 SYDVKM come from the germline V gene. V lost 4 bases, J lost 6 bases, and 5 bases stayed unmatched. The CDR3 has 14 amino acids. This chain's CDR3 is CASSWGQGTAEAFF. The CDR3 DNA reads TGTGCCAGCAGTTGGGGACAGGGGACAGCTGAAGCTTTCTTT.

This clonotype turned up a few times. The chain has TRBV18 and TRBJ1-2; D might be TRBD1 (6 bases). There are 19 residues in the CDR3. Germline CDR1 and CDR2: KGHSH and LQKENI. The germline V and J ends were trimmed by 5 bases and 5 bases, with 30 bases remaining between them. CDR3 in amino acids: CASSARAGAPVLIPYGYTF. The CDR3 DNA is TGTGCCAGCTCAGCCCGGGCAGGGGCCCCCGTCCTCATTCCTTATGGCTACACCTTC.

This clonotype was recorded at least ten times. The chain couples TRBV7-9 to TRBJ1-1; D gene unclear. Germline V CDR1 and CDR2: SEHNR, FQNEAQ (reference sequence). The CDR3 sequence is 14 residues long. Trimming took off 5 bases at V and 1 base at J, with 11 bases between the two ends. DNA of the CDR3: TGTGCCAGCAGCCCTTGGTTGCCGAACACTGAAGCTTTCTTT. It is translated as CASSPWLPNTEAFF.

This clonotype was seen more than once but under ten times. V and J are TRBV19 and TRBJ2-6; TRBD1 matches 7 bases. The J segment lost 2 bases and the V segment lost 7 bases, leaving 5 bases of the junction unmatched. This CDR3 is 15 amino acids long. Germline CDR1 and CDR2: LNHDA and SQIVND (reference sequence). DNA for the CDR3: TGTGCCAGTACGCGTACAGGGGCTGGGGCCAACGTCCTGACTTTC. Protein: CASTRTGAGANVLTF.

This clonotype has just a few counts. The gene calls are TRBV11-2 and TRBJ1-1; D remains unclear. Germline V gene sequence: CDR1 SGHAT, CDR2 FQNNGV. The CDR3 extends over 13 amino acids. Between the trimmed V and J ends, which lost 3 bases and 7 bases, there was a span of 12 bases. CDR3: CASSLTRANEAFF. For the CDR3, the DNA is TGTGCCAGCAGCTTGACGAGGGCGAATGAAGCTTTCTTT.

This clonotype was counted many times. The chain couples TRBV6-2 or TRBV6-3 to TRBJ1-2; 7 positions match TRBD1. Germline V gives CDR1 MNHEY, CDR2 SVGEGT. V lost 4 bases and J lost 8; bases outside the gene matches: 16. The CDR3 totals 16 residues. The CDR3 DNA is TGTGCCAGCAGTTCGGGGCTCGGGGACAGCTCTATCGGCTACACCTTC. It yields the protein CASSSGLGDSSIGYTF.

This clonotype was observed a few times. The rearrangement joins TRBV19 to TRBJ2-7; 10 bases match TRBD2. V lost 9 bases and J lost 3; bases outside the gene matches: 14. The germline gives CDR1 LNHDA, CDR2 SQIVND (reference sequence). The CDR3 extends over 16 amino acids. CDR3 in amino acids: CASSRTSGPLIYEQYF. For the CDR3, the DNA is TGTGCCAGCTCCCGGACTAGCGGTCCCCTAATCTACGAGCAGTACTTC.

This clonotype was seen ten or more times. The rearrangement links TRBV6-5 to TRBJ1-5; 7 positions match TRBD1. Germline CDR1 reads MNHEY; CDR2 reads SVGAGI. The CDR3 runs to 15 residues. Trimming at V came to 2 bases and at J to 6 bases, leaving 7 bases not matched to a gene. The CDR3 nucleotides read TGTGCCAGCAGTTACCAGAGACAGGGAACTCAGCCCCAGCATTTT. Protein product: CASSYQRQGTQPQHF.

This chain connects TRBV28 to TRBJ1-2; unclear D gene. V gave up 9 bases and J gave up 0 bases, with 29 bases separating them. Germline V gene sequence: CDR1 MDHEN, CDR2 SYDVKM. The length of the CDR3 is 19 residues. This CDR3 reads CASTLLKLSDLTSNYGYTF. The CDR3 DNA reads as TGTGCCAGTACCCTTTTGAAGCTCAGCGACCTTACCTCTAACTATGGCTACACCTTC.

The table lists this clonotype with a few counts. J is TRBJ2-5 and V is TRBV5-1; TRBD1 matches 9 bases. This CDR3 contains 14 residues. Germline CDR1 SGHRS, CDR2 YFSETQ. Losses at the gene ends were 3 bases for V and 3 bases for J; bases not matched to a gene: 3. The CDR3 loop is CASSSGQGKETQYF. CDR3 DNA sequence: TGCGCCAGCAGCTCGGGACAGGGAAAAGAGACCCAGTACTTC.

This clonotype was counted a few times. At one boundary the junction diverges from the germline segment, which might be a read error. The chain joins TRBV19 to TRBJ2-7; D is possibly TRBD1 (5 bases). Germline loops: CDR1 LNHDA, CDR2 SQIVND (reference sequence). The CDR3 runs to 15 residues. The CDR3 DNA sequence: TGTGCCAATAGTATACAGGCCGCCGTACCTTACGAGCAGTACTTC. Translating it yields CANSIQAAVPYEQYF.

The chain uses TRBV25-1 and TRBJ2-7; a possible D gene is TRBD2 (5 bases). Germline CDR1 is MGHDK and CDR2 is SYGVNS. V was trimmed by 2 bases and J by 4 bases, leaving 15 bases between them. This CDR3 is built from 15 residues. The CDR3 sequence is CASSEIAGGLYEQYF. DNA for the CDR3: TGTGCCAGCAGTGAAATTGCGGGTGGGCTATACGAGCAGTACTTC.

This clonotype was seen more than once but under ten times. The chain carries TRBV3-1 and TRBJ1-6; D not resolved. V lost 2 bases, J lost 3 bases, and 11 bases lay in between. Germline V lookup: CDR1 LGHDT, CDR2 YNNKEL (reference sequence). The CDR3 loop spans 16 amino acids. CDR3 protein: CASSQRGQNYNSPLHF. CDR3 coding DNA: TGTGCCAGCAGCCAACGTGGCCAGAACTATAATTCACCCCTCCACTTT.

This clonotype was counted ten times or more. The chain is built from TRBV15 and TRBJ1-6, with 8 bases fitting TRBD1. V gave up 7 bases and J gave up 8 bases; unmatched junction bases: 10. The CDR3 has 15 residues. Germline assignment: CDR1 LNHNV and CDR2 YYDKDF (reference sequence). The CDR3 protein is CATKSLDRVDSPLHF. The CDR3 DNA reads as TGTGCCACCAAATCATTGGACAGGGTCGATTCACCCCTCCACTTT. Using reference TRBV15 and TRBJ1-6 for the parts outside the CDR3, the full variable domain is DAMVIQNPRYQVTQFGKPVTLSCSQTLNHNVMYWYQQKSSQAPKLLFHYYDKDFNNEADTPDNFQSRRPNTSFCFLDIRSPGLGDTAMYLCATKSLDRVDSPLHFGNGTRLTVT.

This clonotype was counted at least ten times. The CDR3 sequence: CASSPRGGGILYEQYF. The CDR3 nucleotides are TGTGCCAGCAGTCCAAGGGGTGGAGGGATCCTCTACGAGCAGTACTTC. This rearrangement joins TRBV28 to TRBJ2-7; a weak D match, TRBD2 (6 bases). The CDR3 contains 16 residues. Trimming took off 5 bases at V and 3 bases at J, with 20 bases between the two ends. Germline loops: CDR1 MDHEN, CDR2 SYDVKM.